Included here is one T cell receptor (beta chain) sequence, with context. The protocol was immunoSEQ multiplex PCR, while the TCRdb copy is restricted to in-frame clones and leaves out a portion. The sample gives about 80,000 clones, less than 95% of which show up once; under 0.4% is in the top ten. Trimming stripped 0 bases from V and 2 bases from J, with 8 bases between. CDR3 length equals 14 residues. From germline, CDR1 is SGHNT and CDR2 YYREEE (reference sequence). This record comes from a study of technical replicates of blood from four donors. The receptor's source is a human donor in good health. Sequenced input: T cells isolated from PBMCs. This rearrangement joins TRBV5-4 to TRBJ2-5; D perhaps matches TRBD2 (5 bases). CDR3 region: CASSLEPGQETQYF. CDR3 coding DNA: TGTGCCAGCAGCTTGGAACCGGGACAAGAGACCCAGTACTTC.